This T cell receptor (beta chain) was sequenced for a study of CD8 T cells in ankylosing spondylitis. Points from the study as a whole: Several highly homologous variants formed a TCR beta motif that appeared characteristic of ankylosing spondylitis blood. Enrichment of disease-linked clones was reportedly significant in matched ankylosing spondylitis synovial fluid. In peripheral blood, disease-linked CD8+ clones occurred at relatively low frequencies.

Concerning this clonotype: The antigen is unknown.

CDR3 length: 16 amino acids. Germline lookup yields CDR1 LGHNA and CDR2 YNFKEQ. V was trimmed by 3 bases and J by 5 bases, leaving 19 bases between them. As the method for making TCR beta libraries, quantitative 5'-RACE with molecular barcodes was used. TCRdb reanalysed the 5' RACE reads using MiXCR and keeps one entry per CDR3 protein. The sample contains approximately 300,000 distinct CDR3 sequences, approximately 8% of which appear only once. The specimen sequenced was blood, either unsorted or a sorted T cell fraction (not recorded which). This receptor was obtained from a male donor with ankylosing spondylitis. V usage is TRBV4-2 and J usage is TRBJ1-1; D is perhaps TRBD1 (6 bases). CDR3: CASSQAGVPFGTEAFF. In nucleotides, the CDR3 is TGTGCCAGCAGCCAGGCAGGGGTTCCCTTTGGGACTGAAGCTTTCTTT.